The 23 T cell receptor beta chains listed next were all sequenced from one sample in a study of T cells in Graves' hyperthyroidism and ophthalmopathy. TCR beta CDR3 sequences were amplified from RNA transcripts. An initial round of RT-PCR targeting the TCR CDR3 relied on the HTBI primer set. TCRdb independently ran MiXCR on the multiplex PCR reads; one entry per CDR3 protein. The sample consists of some 800,000 distinct CDR3 sequences, over 35% of them appearing once. Sequencing was performed on blood. These receptors were obtained from a young man with Graves' hyperthyroidism.

This clonotype was counted only a few times. The chain employs TRBV5-6 and TRBJ2-2, with D perhaps matching TRBD2 (5 bases). Trimming took 2 bases from V and 0 from J, leaving 8 bases between them. The CDR3 totals 15 residues. The V gene's germline CDR1 is SGHDT and CDR2 YYEEEE. CDR3 nucleotides: TGTGCCAGCAGCTTCAGGACTTCGAACACCGGGGAGCTGTTTTTT. Translation: CASSFRTSNTGELFF.

This clonotype was seen more than once but under ten times. The rearrangement uses TRBV24-1 and TRBJ2-2; D remains unclear. Germline assignment: CDR1 KGHDR and CDR2 SFDVKD. V dropped 4 bases and J dropped 5 bases, with 13 bases sitting between them. CDR3 length: 15 residues. CDR3 in DNA: TGTGCCACCAGTGACCCGCATGACCTAACCGGGGAGCTGTTTTTT. This sequence encodes CATSDPHDLTGELFF.

The J gene is TRBJ2-7, the V gene TRBV7-9; 7 bases are shared with TRBD1. The CDR3 loop spans 16 amino acids. CDR1 is SEHNR, CDR2 FQNEAQ, per germline (reference sequence). V lost 1 base, J lost 2 bases, and 8 bases stayed unmatched. The CDR3 bases are TGTGCCAGCAGCTTAGACAGCACAGGGGCTGCCTACGAGCAGTACTTC. Protein: CASSLDSTGAAYEQYF.

This clonotype was seen a handful of times. This chain uses TRBV7-9 with TRBJ1-2; 8 nucleotides agree with TRBD1. Germline trimming cut 5 bases from V and 2 bases from J; bases unmatched to any gene: 7. The germline V gene has CDR1 SEHNR and CDR2 FQNEAQ (reference sequence). The CDR3 sequence is 15 residues long. CDR3 protein: CASSHLGTGNYGYTF. In DNA form, the CDR3 reads TGTGCCAGCAGCCACCTCGGGACAGGAAACTATGGCTACACCTTC.

CDR3 loop: CASSLATGANYEQYF. As DNA, the CDR3 is TGTGCCAGCAGCTTGGCTACAGGTGCAAACTACGAGCAGTACTTC. This chain connects TRBV5-4 to TRBJ2-7; the D gene is possibly TRBD1 (5 bases). Trimming cost V 0 bases and J 3 bases, with 13 bases left between them. This CDR3 is built from 15 residues. CDR1 and CDR2 from the germline V gene are SGHNT and YYREEE (reference sequence).

The chain employs TRBV12-3 or TRBV12-4 and TRBJ1-2; possibly TRBD1 for D (6 bases). The CDR3 covers 15 residues. V was shortened by 5 bases and J by 4 bases, with 17 bases between the two germline ends. The CDR3 DNA reads as TGTGCCAGCAGTATGGGGATAGGGGACATCTATGGCTACACCTTC. Amino acids: CASSMGIGDIYGYTF.

This clonotype appeared a few times. The chain combines TRBV20-1 with TRBJ1-2; maybe TRBD1 (5 bases). V shed 0 bases and J shed 5 bases, with 19 bases lying between them. The CDR3 has 16 residues. The germline V gene encodes CDR1 DFQATT and CDR2 SNEGSKA (reference sequence). CDR3 nucleotides: TGCAGTGCTAGAGATGAGACCGGGACTGGGAGTTATGGCTACACCTTC. Residues: CSARDETGTGSYGYTF.

V is TRBV11-1 and J is TRBJ2-6, with TRBD2 as a possible D gene (5 bases). The CDR3 spans 18 residues. The V and J ends lost 1 base and 0 bases respectively, with 13 bases between them. Looked up from germline, CDR1 is SGHAT and CDR2 is FQDESV (reference sequence). DNA for the CDR3: TGTGCCAGCAGCTTAGGGGGTCGGGGAAGCTCTGGGGCCAACGTCCTGACTTTC. Its translation: CASSLGGRGSSGANVLTF.

This clonotype appeared a single time. This chain uses TRBV2 with TRBJ1-4; 7 bases fit TRBD1. Germline V gives CDR1 SNHLY, CDR2 FYNNEI. Trimming cost V 4 bases and J 8 bases; bases outside gene matches: 13. This CDR3 contains 16 residues. The CDR3 region is CASSVSLTGTYEKLFF. CDR3 sequence (DNA): TGTGCCAGCAGTGTATCCCTGACAGGGACCTACGAAAAACTGTTTTTT.

This clonotype has ten or more counts. This chain uses TRBV29-1 with TRBJ2-2, with 9 nucleotides matching TRBD2. The CDR3 has 15 residues. The V and J ends lost 3 bases and 1 base, in that order; junction bases with no gene match: 3. Germline V gives CDR1 SQVTM, CDR2 ANQGSEA. CDR3 bases: TGCAGCGTTGAGGTAGCGGGGGAGAACACCGGGGAGCTGTTTTTT. Encoded protein: CSVEVAGENTGELFF.

The table lists this clonotype with a few counts. The chain carries TRBV12-3 or TRBV12-4 and TRBJ1-2, with 8 nucleotides matching TRBD1. The CDR3 runs 16 residues. Trimming at V came to 1 base and at J to 4 bases, leaving 8 bases not matched to a gene. CDR3 nucleotide sequence: TGTGCCAGCAGTTTAGGGGGGACAGGTGTTCGCTATGGCTACACCTTC. Residues: CASSLGGTGVRYGYTF.

The J gene is TRBJ2-2, the V gene TRBV10-3; D unresolved. The CDR3 runs to 12 residues. Germline assignment: CDR1 ENHRY and CDR2 SYGVKD. With 6 bases removed from V and 8 bases from J, the gap between germline ends came to 10 bases. The CDR3 nucleotides read TGTGCCATCAGCACACCACTAGGGGAGCTGTTTTTT. It encodes CAISTPLGELFF.

This clonotype was observed a few times. The chain carries TRBV13 and TRBJ2-7, with D perhaps TRBD1 (5 bases). This CDR3 has 13 residues. Trimming removed 5 bases from V and 7 bases from J, with 15 bases in between. In germline, CDR1 is PRHDT, CDR2 FYEKMQ (reference sequence). CDR3 in amino acids: CASSQDGRVEQYF. In nucleotides, the CDR3 is TGTGCCAGCAGCCAAGATGGCAGGGTGGAGCAGTACTTC.

The chain employs TRBV12-3 or TRBV12-4 and TRBJ1-2; no clear D gene. Trimming left V 4 bases short and J 8 bases short, with 11 bases between. There are 12 residues in the CDR3. The CDR3 sequence is CASSSSEGGYTF. The CDR3, as DNA: TGTGCCAGCAGTTCGAGTGAAGGGGGCTACACCTTC.

The J gene is TRBJ1-5, the V gene TRBV19; 9 positions match TRBD1. Looked up from germline, CDR1 is LNHDA and CDR2 is SQIVND (reference sequence). The CDR3 has 17 amino acids. The junction had 14 bases not matched to a gene; V was cut back by 4 bases and J by 7 bases. CDR3 in amino acids: CASSSLNRDRDGQPQHF. The CDR3 region has the DNA TGTGCCAGTAGTAGCCTCAACCGGGACAGGGACGGGCAGCCCCAGCATTTT.

The chain has TRBV19 and TRBJ1-1; D perhaps matches TRBD1 (5 bases). V shed 1 base and J shed 3 bases, with 12 bases lying between them. The germline gives CDR1 LNHDA, CDR2 SQIVND (reference sequence). The CDR3 totals 15 residues. DNA for the CDR3: TGTGCCAGTAGTATAGGGGGCGGCTTTGACACTGAAGCTTTCTTT. Translated, it gives CASSIGGGFDTEAFF.

This clonotype has only a few counts. J is TRBJ2-1 and V is TRBV29-1; the D is unclear. The CDR3 has 10 amino acids. Germline V gene lookup returns CDR1 SQVTM and CDR2 ANQGSEA. V was cut by 4 bases and J by 6 bases, with 4 bases left in between. This chain's CDR3 is CSVALNEQFF. The CDR3 DNA is TGCAGCGTTGCCCTCAATGAGCAGTTCTTC.

This clonotype occurred many times. The chain is built from TRBV29-1 and TRBJ1-1, with D unresolved. CDR1 is SQVTM, CDR2 ANQGSEA, per germline. V lost 6 bases, J lost 0 bases, and 8 bases lay in between. The CDR3 totals 12 residues. Written as DNA, the CDR3 is TGCAGCGTCTCCTATATGAACACTGAAGCTTTCTTT. Amino acid sequence: CSVSYMNTEAFF.

The V and J genes are TRBV5-4 and TRBJ2-5; 9 positions match TRBD1. This CDR3 has 16 amino acids. V shed 3 bases and J 3 bases; nucleotides not matched to a gene: 9. The germline gives CDR1 SGHNT, CDR2 YYREEE (reference sequence). CDR3 nucleotides: TGTGCCAGCAGCTCTGGACAGGGGACTACAGAAGAGACCCAGTACTTC. Its protein product is CASSSGQGTTEETQYF.

The chain is built from TRBV19 and TRBJ2-7; TRBD2 aligns across 7 bases. The CDR3 runs to 13 residues. Germline assignment: CDR1 LNHDA and CDR2 SQIVND (reference sequence). V lost 5 bases, J lost 2 bases, and 3 bases stayed unmatched. This CDR3 reads CASSWDYTYEQYF. As DNA, the CDR3 is TGTGCCAGTAGTTGGGACTATACCTACGAGCAGTACTTC.

This clonotype was observed a few times. J is TRBJ2-7 and V is TRBV20-1, with 11 bases aligning to TRBD2. The germline V gene has CDR1 DFQATT and CDR2 SNEGSKA (reference sequence). J gave up 2 bases and V 1 base, and 7 bases lay outside the gene matches. CDR3 size: 16 residues. The CDR3 loop reads CSARATGTSGPYEQYF. The CDR3 coding sequence is TGCAGTGCTAGAGCTACAGGGACTAGCGGTCCCTACGAGCAGTACTTC.

In this sample, this clonotype turned up a few times. The V and J genes are TRBV5-6 and TRBJ1-1; 9 nucleotides line up with TRBD1. This CDR3 spans 14 amino acids. Trimming at V came to 5 bases and at J to 7 bases, leaving 9 bases not matched to a gene. Germline CDR1 reads SGHDT; CDR2 reads YYEEEE. For the CDR3, the DNA is TGTGCCAGCAGGCCGGACAGGGGCCGCGATGAAGCTTTCTTT. Its protein product is CASRPDRGRDEAFF.

This sequence joins TRBV13 and TRBJ1-2; 8 positions agree with TRBD1. Per germline, CDR1 PRHDT and CDR2 FYEKMQ (reference sequence). The CDR3 has 16 residues. V lost 3 bases and J lost 5; bases outside the gene matches: 11. CDR3 nucleotides: TGTGCCAGCAGCTTCCCGGACAGGGCCCTTGGATATGGCTACACCTTC. The encoded protein is CASSFPDRALGYGYTF.